These T cell receptor beta chains were read from a single sample in a study of T cells in narcolepsy. The antigens for these receptors are not known. Some clones are missing from TCRdb's copy, which holds only in-frame ones; the method was immunoSEQ multiplex PCR. Among 2,500 or so clones listed, more than 25% were seen once. Sequencing was performed on cultured CD4+ T cells from cerebrospinal fluid. Source of these receptors: a human donor with narcolepsy. The CDR3 runs from the conserved cysteine through the conserved F or W. D genes are given only for firm matches. Clone size is stated in some rows and not others, as once, few, many or a class when expanded.

v_call	j_call	clone_size	d_call	cdr3_aa	cdr3_nt
TRBV6-1	TRBJ1-1	few	TRBD1	CASRAGGHTEAFF	TGTGCCAGCAGGGCAGGGGGGCACACTGAAGCTTTCTTT
TRBV6-1	TRBJ1-5	.	TRBD1	CASSPIRGPQPQHF	TGTGCCAGCAGTCCCATCAGGGGGCCTCAGCCCCAGCATTTT
TRBV5-5	TRBJ2-3	large	.	CASSYPGTSTDTQYF	TGTGCCAGCAGCTATCCCGGGACTAGCACAGATACGCAGTATTTT
TRBV4-2	TRBJ2-2	few	.	CASSEGLNTGELFF	TGTGCCAGCAGCGAAGGGTTGAACACCGGGGAGCTGTTTTTT
TRBV7-6	TRBJ2-7	few	.	CASSSHAAYEQYF	TGTGCCAGCAGCTCTCACGCGGCCTACGAGCAGTACTTC
TRBV6-5	TRBJ1-1	few	.	CASSHIMNTEAFF	TGTGCCAGCAGCCATATAATGAACACTGAAGCTTTCTTT
TRBV7-2	TRBJ2-7	.	TRBD2	CASSFHRLAGEYEQYF	TGTGCCAGCAGCTTTCACCGACTAGCGGGAGAGTACGAGCAGTACTTC
TRBV19	TRBJ1-1	large	TRBD1	CASSTQHRGTEAFF	TGTGCCAGTAGTACCCAACACAGGGGCACTGAAGCTTTCTTT
TRBV18	TRBJ2-6	.	.	CASSPVYTEVLRVAGANVLTF	TGTGCCAGCTCACCAGTGTACACGGAGGTCTTACGGGTTGCTGGGGCCAACGTCCTGACTTTC
TRBV5-5	TRBJ1-6	.	.	CASSPAGSRTHSPLHF	TGTGCCAGCAGCCCGGCTGGGAGCCGCACTCACTCACCCCTCCACTTT
TRBV7-2	TRBJ2-3	large	TRBD2	CASTFLSGRPDTQYF	TGTGCCAGCACCTTCCTCAGCGGGAGGCCAGATACGCAGTATTTT
TRBV6-9	TRBJ1-3	few	.	CASSFSGNTIYF	TGTGCCAGCAGTTTCTCTGGAAACACCATATATTTT
TRBV6-5	TRBJ1-6	.	TRBD1	CASSRSGGASPLHF	TGTGCCAGCAGTAGATCAGGGGGGGCCTCACCCCTCCACTTT
TRBV9	TRBJ2-1	.	TRBD2	CASSLARSGGVNEQFF	TGTGCCAGCAGCTTAGCGCGGAGCGGGGGAGTCAATGAGCAGTTCTTC
TRBV1	TRBJ2-6	.	.	CTSRKISFAQSRANVLTF	TGCACCAGCAGGAAAATCAGTTTTGCACAAAGTCGGGCCAACGTCCTGACTTTC
TRBV5-8	TRBJ2-2	few	TRBD1	CASSLRGTGRTGELFF	TGTGCCAGCAGCTTGAGGGGGACAGGGAGAACCGGGGAGCTGTTTTTT
TRBV5-4	TRBJ1-1	few	.	CASSQEGGTEAFF	TGTGCCAGCAGCCAGGAGGGGGGCACTGAAGCTTTCTTT
TRBV7-8	TRBJ2-5	.	.	CASRLASAETQYF	TGTGCCAGCAGGCTAGCGAGCGCGGAGACCCAGTACTTC
TRBV20-1	TRBJ1-1	few	.	CSANGQSEAFF	TGCAGTGCTAATGGACAATCTGAAGCTTTCTTT
TRBV2	TRBJ2-5	few	.	CASTFKETQYF	TGTGCCAGCACTTTTAAAGAGACCCAGTACTTC
TRBV11-3	TRBJ1-6	few	.	CASSLVGGHPLHF	TGTGCCAGCAGCTTAGTAGGGGGGCATCCCCTCCACTTT
TRBV11-3	TRBJ1-2	few	.	CASSFGLDYGYTF	TGTGCCAGCAGCTTCGGACTAGACTATGGCTACACCTTC
TRBV7-2	TRBJ1-1	few	TRBD1	CASSWDRGKAEAFF	TGTGCCAGCAGCTGGGACAGGGGAAAGGCTGAAGCTTTCTTT
TRBV30	TRBJ2-7	large	.	CAWSTGREQYF	TGTGCCTGGAGTACAGGGCGCGAGCAGTACTTC
TRBV29-1	TRBJ2-7	.	.	CSVVQGVDEQYF	TGCAGCGTTGTTCAAGGGGTAGACGAGCAGTACTTC
TRBV7-2	TRBJ2-7	.	TRBD1	CASTRDRASYEQYF	TGTGCCAGCACCCGGGACAGGGCCAGCTACGAGCAGTACTTC
TRBV21-1	TRBJ2-2	few	.	CASSKNGTLRRHRGAVF	TGTGCCAGCAGCAAAAACGGCACCCTGAGGAGACACCGGGGAGCTGTTTTT
TRBV5-1	TRBJ2-5	.	TRBD2	CASSPRGGTFQETQYF	TGTGCCAGCAGTCCTCGGGGGGGAACCTTCCAAGAGACCCAGTACTTC
TRBV28	TRBJ2-2	.	.	CASRGANTGELFF	TGTGCCAGCCGCGGGGCGAACACCGGGGAGCTGTTTTTT
TRBV11-3	TRBJ2-5	few	.	CASSENQETQYF	TGTGCCAGCAGCGAAAACCAAGAGACCCAGTACTTC
TRBV27	TRBJ2-1	.	TRBD2	CASSTTPGGAYNEQFF	TGTGCCAGCAGCACGACCCCGGGGGGGGCCTACAATGAGCAGTTCTTC
TRBV7-9	TRBJ1-2	.	.	CASSGSREGNYGYTF	TGTGCCAGCAGCGGGTCCAGGGAAGGCAACTATGGCTACACCTTC
TRBV6-8	TRBJ1-1	few	.	CASSREGFGEAFF	TGTGCCAGCAGCCGTGAGGGTTTCGGTGAAGCTTTCTTT
TRBV4-3	TRBJ2-2	.	TRBD2	CASSQDRIGGGPAGELFF	TGCGCCAGCAGCCAAGATAGAATTGGGGGAGGGCCCGCCGGGGAGCTGTTTTTT
TRBV6-8	TRBJ2-5	few	.	CASSPGISGETQYF	TGTGCCAGCAGTCCCGGGATCTCTGGAGAGACCCAGTACTTC
TRBV4-3	TRBJ1-2	.	TRBD1	CASSLSRTGGFGYTF	TGCGCCAGCAGCTTGAGTCGGACAGGGGGCTTTGGCTACACCTTC
TRBV2	TRBJ1-2	.	.	CASSDFLGSQDYGYTF	TGTGCCAGCAGTGACTTTCTGGGGTCCCAGGACTATGGCTACACCTTC
TRBV7-2	TRBJ2-5	few	.	CASSQRTGGGQETQYF	TGCGCCAGCAGCCAACGCACCGGGGGCGGACAAGAGACCCAGTACTTC
TRBV7-3	TRBJ2-7	.	TRBD1	CASSVGQGGYEQYF	TGTGCCAGCAGCGTGGGACAGGGGGGCTACGAGCAGTACTTC
TRBV5-6	TRBJ1-1	.	.	CASSLWNSDTEAFF	TGTGCCAGCAGCTTGTGGAATTCAGACACTGAAGCTTTCTTT
TRBV6-4	TRBJ1-1	.	.	CASSRNRAPNTEAFF	TGTGCCAGCAGTCGCAACAGGGCCCCAAACACTGAAGCTTTCTTT
TRBV4-1	TRBJ2-7	.	.	CASSQVRGSEQYF	TGCGCCAGCAGCCAAGTACGAGGGAGCGAGCAGTACTTC